A single sample is the source of the 16 T cell receptor beta chains below, sequenced in a study of cytomegalovirus exposure and HLA in healthy donors. A multiplex PCR was run with 60 Vbeta primers and 13 Jbeta primers. The assay was immunoSEQ multiplex PCR, and TCRdb's table has in-frame clones only and misses some. The table shows hundreds of thousands of clones, with 65% to 85% occurring only once. Sequenced input: PBMCs. The receptors here all came from a boy between 2 and 15 years old in good health and CMV-seronegative.

The chain has TRBV7-9 and TRBJ2-7, with D perhaps TRBD1 (6 bases). The germline CDR1 and CDR2 sequences are SEHNR and FQNEAQ (reference sequence). The CDR3 sequence is 14 residues long. Trimming removed 0 bases at V and 4 bases at J, with 10 bases between. The CDR3 region is CASSLALRGYEQYF. The DNA for the CDR3 is TGTGCCAGCAGCTTAGCGCTCAGGGGTTACGAGCAGTACTTC. Full variable domain (missing parts from reference TRBV7-9 and TRBJ2-7): DTGVSQNPRHKITKRGQNVTFRCDPISEHNRLYWYRQTLGQGPEFLTYFQNEAQLEKSRLLSDRFSAERPKGSFSTLEIQRTEQGDSAMYLCASSLALRGYEQYFGPGTRLTVT.

J is TRBJ2-3 and V is TRBV27, with 9 bases matching TRBD1. The V gene's germline CDR1 is MNHEY and CDR2 SMNVEV (reference sequence). The J segment lost 4 bases and the V segment lost 4 bases, leaving 3 bases of the junction unmatched. The CDR3 extends over 14 amino acids. CDR3 region: CASSSHRGPDTQYF. The CDR3 DNA reads TGTGCCAGCAGTTCGCACAGGGGGCCAGATACGCAGTATTTT.

The gene calls are TRBV14 and TRBJ1-1; perhaps TRBD1 as D (5 bases). There are 14 residues in the CDR3. Germline V CDR1 and CDR2: SGHDN, FVKESK. V was clipped by 3 bases and J by 6 bases, with 14 bases between them. CDR3 loop: CASSQYGGAAEAFF. CDR3 bases: TGTGCCAGCAGCCAGTACGGCGGGGCAGCTGAAGCTTTCTTT.

Comments on this clone: An end of the junction differs from the germline gene, which may be a read error. The same CDR3 is also encoded by other DNA sequences in this sample. The chain uses TRBV7-3 and TRBJ1-5; 10 nucleotides agree with TRBD1. This CDR3 is 18 amino acids long. Germline CDR1 and CDR2: SGHTA and FQGTGA. The CDR3 protein is CASSLTLGRTGGNQPQHF. The CDR3 nucleotides read TGTGCCAGTAGCTTAACGTTAGGTCGGACAGGGGGAAATCAGCCCCAGCATTTT.

A few counts support this clone. The J gene is TRBJ1-1, the V gene TRBV30, with D perhaps matching TRBD1 (5 bases). Trimming took 3 bases from V and 1 from J, leaving 12 bases between them. CDR1 GTSNPN and CDR2 SVGIG come from the germline V gene (reference sequence). CDR3 length: 14 amino acids. DNA for the CDR3: TGTGCCTGGAGGGATTACACAGGGAACACTGAAGCTTTCTTT. Translating it yields CAWRDYTGNTEAFF.

CDR3 coding DNA: TGTGCCAGAAGCACCAGGGGAGGGCAGCCCCAGCATTTT. Amino acid sequence: CARSTRGGQPQHF. The chain recombines TRBV5-3 with TRBJ1-5, with D tentatively TRBD1 (6 bases). TRBV5-3 is an ORF, and what it does is uncertain. The CDR3 runs 13 residues. V lost 4 bases and J lost 7, with 12 bases in between.

V and J are TRBV11-2 and TRBJ2-2; D might be TRBD1 (7 bases). The CDR3 runs 13 residues. V shed 6 bases and J shed 8 bases, with 13 bases lying between them. Germline values: CDR1 SGHAT, CDR2 FQNNGV. CDR3 in DNA: TGTGCCAGCAGGCAGGGGGGTGTGGGGGAGCTGTTTTTT. It encodes CASRQGGVGELFF.

This clone was seen only once. The chain couples TRBV21-1 to TRBJ1-6; the table calls TRBD1, which could not be checked here. TRBV21-1 is given as a pseudogene. This CDR3 region has 14 residues. This chain's CDR3 is CASTGTANNSPLHF. The CDR3 nucleotides are TGTGCCAGCACCGGGACAGCGAATAATTCACCCCTCCACTTT.

V gene TRBV4-1 combines with J gene TRBJ2-3, with D uncertain. V lost 3 bases to trimming and J lost 8 bases, with 12 bases between them. CDR3 length: 13 residues. Germline lookup yields CDR1 MGHRA and CDR2 YSYEKL. The CDR3 loop is CASSHPTLGTQYF. The CDR3 nucleotides read TGCGCCAGCAGCCATCCTACGCTTGGTACGCAGTATTTT.

This chain uses TRBV7-9 with TRBJ1-1; weak D call: TRBD1 (5 bases). Deletions cut 1 base from V and 0 bases from J, with 18 bases between. The CDR3 extends over 18 amino acids. Germline V gene sequence: CDR1 SEHNR, CDR2 FQNEAQ (reference sequence). The CDR3 protein is CASSLGGALVAMNTEAFF. As DNA, the CDR3 is TGTGCCAGCAGCTTAGGGGGCGCCTTAGTAGCTATGAACACTGAAGCTTTCTTT.

Only a few counts were recorded for this clone. J is TRBJ1-1 and V is TRBV10-3; 9 bases are a match to TRBD1. V gave up 8 bases and J gave up 0 bases; unmatched junction bases: 4. The germline gives CDR1 ENHRY, CDR2 SYGVKD. The CDR3 spans 14 residues. CDR3 region: CAIGGTGLNTEAFF. CDR3 in DNA: TGTGCCATCGGGGGGACAGGGTTGAACACTGAAGCTTTCTTT.

This rearrangement joins TRBV15 to TRBJ1-4; D remains ambiguous. Per the germline V gene, CDR1 is LNHNV and CDR2 is YYDKDF (reference sequence). V dropped 3 bases and J dropped 3 bases, with 8 bases sitting between them. This CDR3 has 14 residues. CDR3 DNA sequence: TGTGCCACCAGCAGGGTCGGAGCTAATGAAAAACTGTTTTTT. Protein: CATSRVGANEKLFF. Drawing the rest from reference TRBV15 and TRBJ1-4, the complete variable domain is DAMVIQNPRYQVTQFGKPVTLSCSQTLNHNVMYWYQQKSSQAPKLLFHYYDKDFNNEADTPDNFQSRRPNTSFCFLDIRSPGLGDTAMYLCATSRVGANEKLFFGSGTQLSVL.

The V gene is TRBV4-1, the J gene TRBJ2-1; 11 nucleotides align to TRBD2. The CDR3 has 17 residues. Trimming at V came to 9 bases and at J to 0 bases, leaving 10 bases not matched to a gene. Germline V gene lookup returns CDR1 MGHRA and CDR2 YSYEKL. This chain's CDR3 is CASQFSGRATSYNEQFF. The DNA for the CDR3 is TGCGCCAGTCAGTTTAGCGGGAGGGCCACCTCCTACAATGAGCAGTTCTTC.

This rearrangement joins TRBV6-5 to TRBJ2-5, with 14 positions matching TRBD2. The V segment lost 2 bases and the J segment 4 bases; nucleotides outside the gene matches: 3. Germline CDR1 MNHEY, CDR2 SVGAGI. The CDR3 consists of 16 residues. CDR3 residues: CASSYRLAGGVETQYF. Here the CDR3 DNA reads TGTGCCAGCAGTTACCGACTAGCGGGGGGGGTAGAGACCCAGTACTTC.

The J gene is TRBJ2-2, the V gene TRBV6-5, with 8 bases identical to TRBD1. Germline V gene lookup returns CDR1 MNHEY and CDR2 SVGAGI. V shed 6 bases, J shed 5 bases, and the junction held 8 bases outside the gene matches. This CDR3 has 15 residues. CDR3 region: CASSPGQEGTGELFF. CDR3 nucleotides: TGTGCCAGCAGCCCGGGACAGGAGGGGACCGGGGAGCTGTTTTTT.

The rearrangement links TRBV19 to TRBJ2-7; 10 bases agree with TRBD1. Looked up from germline, CDR1 is LNHDA and CDR2 is SQIVND (reference sequence). The length of the CDR3 is 15 residues. With V trimmed by 6 bases and J by 4 bases, 9 bases remained unmatched. The CDR3 sequence: CASSDLWTGGYEQYF. The CDR3 DNA reads as TGTGCCAGTAGCGACCTATGGACAGGGGGGTACGAGCAGTACTTC.